Only one count was recorded for the clone carrying this T cell receptor (beta chain). Healthy Caucasians made up all donors. The CDR3 loop spans 13 amino acids. V was clipped by 4 bases and J by 10 bases, with 13 bases between them. Germline V gives CDR1 LGHDT, CDR2 YNNKEL (reference sequence). Unique molecular identifiers were present on the cDNA, and a universal primer site came from template switching. A single record per CDR3 protein comes from TCRdb applying MiXCR to the 5' RACE reads. The sample lists 550,000 to 700,000 distinct CDR3 sequences; over 20% were seen once. This sample is part of a study of identical twins. These data also featured in a second study, about T cells expressing NK-cell markers. That work states: These clonotypes additionally ranked first within the CD3+CD56-NKG2C+ fraction of a few donors.

This receptor was obtained from a woman aged 18-30 years in good health. Material: PBMCs. The chain combines TRBV3-1 with TRBJ1-4, with D maybe TRBD1 (6 bases). The CDR3 loop reads CASSLTGRGKLFF. The CDR3 coding sequence is TGTGCCAGCAGCCTGACAGGTCGCGGAAAACTGTTTTTT.